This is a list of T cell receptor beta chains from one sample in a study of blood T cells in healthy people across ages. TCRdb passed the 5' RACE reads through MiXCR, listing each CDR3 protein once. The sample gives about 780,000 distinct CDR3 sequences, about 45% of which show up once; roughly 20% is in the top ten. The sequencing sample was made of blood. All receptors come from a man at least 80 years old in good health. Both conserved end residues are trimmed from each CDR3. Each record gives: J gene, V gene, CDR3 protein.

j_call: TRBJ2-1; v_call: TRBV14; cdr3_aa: ASSQVNIEQF
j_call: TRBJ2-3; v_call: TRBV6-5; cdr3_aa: ASYREGRADTQY
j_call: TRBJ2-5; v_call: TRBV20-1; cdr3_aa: SAYGGGDHHQETQY
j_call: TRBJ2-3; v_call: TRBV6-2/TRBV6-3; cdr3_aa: ASSSGRGTDTQY
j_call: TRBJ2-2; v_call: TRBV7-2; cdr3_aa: ASSEVVAGELF
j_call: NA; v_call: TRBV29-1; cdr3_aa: SVGIPERGETQY
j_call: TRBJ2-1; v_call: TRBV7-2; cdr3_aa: ASSSDGREQF
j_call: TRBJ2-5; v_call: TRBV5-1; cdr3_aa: ASSLGDTETQY
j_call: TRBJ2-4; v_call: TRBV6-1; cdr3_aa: ASSEVRGRAKNIQY
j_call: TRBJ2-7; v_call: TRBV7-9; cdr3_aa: ASSFLTGSSYEQY
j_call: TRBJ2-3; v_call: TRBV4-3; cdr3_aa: ASSQERETTDTQY
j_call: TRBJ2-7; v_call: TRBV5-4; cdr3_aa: ATARGIVYEQY
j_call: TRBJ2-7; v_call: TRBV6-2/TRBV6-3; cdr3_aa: ASSYHTGGGY
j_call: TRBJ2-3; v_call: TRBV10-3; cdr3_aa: AIRGTSGRGGHTQY
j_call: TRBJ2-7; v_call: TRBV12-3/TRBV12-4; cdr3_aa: ASSLVDEQY
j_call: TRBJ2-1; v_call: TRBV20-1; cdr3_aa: SAIRTSGAYNEQF
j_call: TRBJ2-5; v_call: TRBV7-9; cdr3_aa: ASSPGRGIGETQY
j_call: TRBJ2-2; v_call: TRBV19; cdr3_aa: ASSTPLNTGELF
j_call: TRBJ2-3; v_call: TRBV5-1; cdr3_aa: ASSPGMNSGTDTQY
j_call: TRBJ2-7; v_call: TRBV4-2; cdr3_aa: ASSQNLAGEYEQY